This TCR beta chain derives from a study of T cells in Graves' hyperthyroidism and ophthalmopathy. Study-level findings and limits: From stable hyperthyroidism, ophthalmopathy was separated by a 13 V-J model. Blood also held most thyroid clonotypes expanded beyond 0.001.

Trimming took 1 base from V and 8 from J; bases not matched to a gene: 14. Germline assignment: CDR1 SGHRS and CDR2 YFSETQ. The CDR3 has 16 residues. Exclusions: uncontrolled infection, other autoimmune disease, pregnancy, lactation. For the diagnoses, clinical symptoms, serum thyroxine and TRAb, thyroid ultrasound and orbital computed tomography were used. The source material, RNA transcripts, was used to amplify TCR beta CDR3 regions. RT-PCR in the first round (using the HTBI primer set) targeted the TCR CDR3. TCRdb re-derived calls from the multiplex PCR reads in MiXCR, one entry per CDR3 protein. Here the sample spans 300,000 or so distinct CDR3 sequences, over 15% being singletons. This clonotype appeared many times. The target antigen is unknown.

Specimen: blood. This chain uses TRBV5-1 with TRBJ2-7; 8 bases line up with TRBD1. This receptor was identified in a woman aged 55-70 years with Graves' ophthalmopathy. The CDR3 DNA reads as TGCGCCAGCAGCTTGCCCACCGGGACAGGTTATAGTCAGCAGTACTTC. Protein: CASSLPTGTGYSQQYF. Looking up the rest from reference TRBV5-1 and TRBJ2-7 gives the full variable domain: KAGVTQTPRYLIKTRGQQVTLSCSPISGHRSVSWYQQTPGQGLQFLFEYFSETQRNKGNFPGRFSGRQFSNSRSEMNVSTLELGDSALYLCASSLPTGTGYSQQYFGPGTRLTVT.